The 24 T cell receptor beta chains in this list originate from one sample, sequenced in a study of blood T cell repertoires in COVID-19. Produced via immunoSEQ multiplex PCR; TCRdb's table is partial and in-frame only. Here the sample spans 240,000 or so clones, 70% to 90% being singletons. The specimen was peripheral blood. Receptor source: a woman aged 25-40 years with acute or convalescent COVID-19.

V is TRBV24-1 and J is TRBJ2-3, with D possibly being TRBD1 (6 bases). The germline V gene encodes CDR1 KGHDR and CDR2 SFDVKD. Deletions cut 4 bases from V and 7 bases from J, with 14 bases between. This CDR3 has 14 amino acids. Here the CDR3 DNA reads TGTGCCACCAGTGAAGGGGGAAATCGGTATACGCAGTATTTT. Encoded protein: CATSEGGNRYTQYF.

The rearrangement joins TRBV18 to TRBJ2-7, with D possibly TRBD1 on 6 matching bases. Trimming stripped 4 bases from V and 2 bases from J, with 15 bases between. This CDR3 contains 15 residues. The germline CDR1 and CDR2 sequences are KGHSH and LQKENI. This chain's CDR3 is CASSLTVDRAYEQYF. The CDR3 DNA reads TGTGCCAGCTCACTTACGGTGGACAGAGCCTACGAGCAGTACTTC.

This clone was observed a handful of times. The chain employs TRBV5-1 and TRBJ1-4; possibly TRBD1 for D (6 bases). V lost 0 bases and J 4 bases, leaving 10 bases between the germline ends. The CDR3 has 15 residues. Germline V gene data show CDR1 as SGHRS and CDR2 as YFSETQ. The CDR3, as DNA: TGCGCCAGCAGCTTGGTATCGGGACATAATGAAAAACTGTTTTTT. Amino acids: CASSLVSGHNEKLFF.

This rearrangement joins TRBV19 to TRBJ1-5; 8 bases line up with TRBD1. After removal of 7 bases from V and 6 bases from J, the junction contained 14 bases not matched to a gene. The CDR3 contains 16 residues. The germline V gene has CDR1 LNHDA and CDR2 SQIVND (reference sequence). The CDR3 DNA follows: TGTGCCAGTACCACGACAGGGGCCGGGACGGCTCAGCCCCAGCATTTT. Encoded protein: CASTTTGAGTAQPQHF.

The gene calls are TRBV5-6 and TRBJ1-2; 8 bases match TRBD1. Germline V CDR1 and CDR2: SGHDT, YYEEEE. This CDR3 region has 13 residues. J lost 4 bases, V lost 2 bases, and 1 base had no gene match. This chain's CDR3 is CASSLQGGYGYTF. The DNA for the CDR3 is TGTGCCAGCAGCTTACAGGGGGGCTATGGCTACACCTTC.

This clone was picked up one time. This chain joins TRBV4-2 and TRBJ2-7, with TRBD1 identical over 7 bases. Germline assignment: CDR1 LGHNA and CDR2 YNFKEQ. The CDR3 consists of 15 residues. Trimming took 4 bases from V and 3 from J; bases not matched to a gene: 9. In nucleotides, the CDR3 is TGTGCCAGCAGCCGCCAGACAGGGCTTCACTACGAGCAGTACTTC. It is translated as CASSRQTGLHYEQYF.

V is TRBV2 and J is TRBJ2-5; 8 nucleotides line up with TRBD2. The germline CDR1 and CDR2 sequences are SNHLY and FYNNEI. The CDR3 has 14 amino acids. With 8 bases clipped from V and 4 bases from J, the junction kept 9 bases outside the gene matches. The CDR3 protein is CASQTSAKGETQYF. The CDR3 DNA is TGTGCCAGCCAGACTAGCGCAAAAGGAGAGACCCAGTACTTC.

The chain uses TRBV6-2 or TRBV6-3 and TRBJ2-1; 15 nucleotides line up with TRBD2. This CDR3 region has 15 residues. Germline V gives CDR1 MNHEY, CDR2 SVGEGT. Germline trimming cut 4 bases from V and 8 bases from J; bases unmatched to any gene: 3. The CDR3 region has the DNA TGTGCCAGCAGTTCCGGGACTAGCGGGAGGCATGAGCAGTTCTTC. This codes for CASSSGTSGRHEQFF.

The chain combines TRBV6-5 with TRBJ2-1, with D tentatively TRBD2 (5 bases). V was cut by 6 bases and J by 6 bases, with 12 bases left in between. This CDR3 contains 13 residues. Germline V gene sequence: CDR1 MNHEY, CDR2 SVGAGI. The CDR3 protein is CASSNARGNEQFF. The DNA of the CDR3 is TGTGCCAGCAGCAATGCTCGGGGCAATGAGCAGTTCTTC.

V is TRBV18 and J is TRBJ2-6, with 13 bases aligning to TRBD2. Trimming cost V 5 bases and J 3 bases; bases outside gene matches: 4. Germline CDR1 reads KGHSH; CDR2 reads LQKENI. CDR3 length: 17 amino acids. The DNA of the CDR3 is TGTGCCAGCTCAGTACTAGCGGGAGGGCTTGGGGCCAACGTCCTGACTTTC. Protein: CASSVLAGGLGANVLTF. The full variable domain, with the rest looked up from reference TRBV18 and TRBJ2-6, is NAGVMQNPRHLVRRRGQEARLRCSPMKGHSHVYWYRQLPEEGLKFMVYLQKENIIDESGMPKERFSAEFPKEGPSILRIQQVVRGDSAAYFCASSVLAGGLGANVLTFGAGSRLTVL.

This sequence joins TRBV9 and TRBJ1-2; 7 nucleotides match TRBD1. Germline trimming cut 1 base from V and 8 bases from J; bases unmatched to any gene: 8. The CDR3 is 14 residues long. Germline assignment: CDR1 SGDLS and CDR2 YYNGEE. CDR3 residues: CASSVTQGDGGYTF. The CDR3 coding sequence is TGTGCCAGCAGCGTAACGCAGGGGGACGGGGGCTACACCTTC.

The gene calls are TRBV19 and TRBJ1-1; weak D call: TRBD1 (6 bases). Germline assignment: CDR1 LNHDA and CDR2 SQIVND (reference sequence). The CDR3 has 16 amino acids. The V and J ends lost 6 bases and 0 bases respectively, with 17 bases between them. The CDR3 DNA follows: TGTGCCAGTAGCCCAAGAGGGACATACATGAACACTGAAGCTTTCTTT. Protein sequence: CASSPRGTYMNTEAFF.

This chain links TRBV6-2 or TRBV6-3 with TRBJ2-7; 7 bases line up with TRBD1. CDR1 and CDR2 from the germline V gene are MNHEY and SVGEGT. The J segment lost 7 bases and the V segment lost 5 bases, leaving 17 bases of the junction unmatched. The CDR3 sequence is 16 residues long. The CDR3 nucleotides read TGTGCCAGCAGTCCCCGACAGGGACCCCGCAGTATAGAGCAGTACTTC. This codes for CASSPRQGPRSIEQYF.

The chain links TRBV9 to TRBJ1-1; 10 bases are a match to TRBD1. Losses at the gene ends were 2 bases for V and 11 bases for J; bases not matched to a gene: 6. The CDR3 totals 13 residues. Germline V gives CDR1 SGDLS, CDR2 YYNGEE. CDR3 nucleotide sequence: TGTGCCAGCAGCGTCGGGACAGGGGTCCGGGCTTTCTTT. It encodes CASSVGTGVRAFF.

The chain has TRBV5-1 and TRBJ2-5; maybe TRBD2 (5 bases). The CDR3 runs 15 residues. Germline CDR1 is SGHRS and CDR2 is YFSETQ. V lost 2 bases to trimming and J lost 2 bases, with 13 bases between them. CDR3 amino acids: CASSLSGNTQETQYF. The DNA of the CDR3 is TGCGCCAGCAGCTTATCCGGGAATACACAAGAGACCCAGTACTTC.

The rearrangement joins TRBV10-3 to TRBJ2-7; D is undetermined. Trimming took 3 bases from V and 0 from J, leaving 6 bases between them. The germline gives CDR1 ENHRY, CDR2 SYGVKD. This CDR3 region has 13 residues. CDR3 region: CAISDYTSYEQYF. CDR3 DNA: TGTGCCATCAGTGATTACACCTCCTACGAGCAGTACTTC.

CDR3 DNA sequence: TGTGCCAGCAGCTTGGGACAGGGTAATGAAAAACTGTTTTTT. It translates to CASSLGQGNEKLFF. The chain links TRBV7-2 to TRBJ1-4; 9 bases agree with TRBD1. The CDR3 has 14 residues. J gave up 4 bases and V 3 bases, and 0 bases lay outside the gene matches. Germline CDR1 and CDR2: SGHTA and FQGNSA.

The chain is built from TRBV9 and TRBJ2-2; 7 nucleotides match TRBD2. Germline CDR1 and CDR2: SGDLS and YYNGEE. V gave up 0 bases and J gave up 4 bases; unmatched junction bases: 3. This CDR3 region has 15 residues. CDR3 in amino acids: CASSVDGRGTGELFF. As DNA, the CDR3 is TGTGCCAGCAGCGTAGATGGGAGGGGCACCGGGGAGCTGTTTTTT. The full variable domain, its missing parts supplied by reference TRBV9 and TRBJ2-2, is DSGVTQTPKHLITATGQRVTLRCSPRSGDLSVYWYQQSLDQGLQFLIQYYNGEERAKGNILERFSAQQFPDLHSELNLSSLELGDSALYFCASSVDGRGTGELFFGEGSRLTVL.

The chain couples TRBV29-1 to TRBJ2-3; TRBD2 might be the D (7 bases). Trimming shortened V by 6 bases and J by 2 bases, and 12 bases separated the two germline ends. In germline, CDR1 is SQVTM, CDR2 ANQGSEA. The CDR3 consists of 13 residues. The chain's CDR3 is CSVRGRNTDTQYF. The DNA for the CDR3 is TGCAGCGTGCGGGGGCGGAACACAGATACGCAGTATTTT.

The V call is TRBV9, the J call TRBJ1-4; tentatively, D is TRBD1 (6 bases). This CDR3 comprises 15 residues. V was clipped by 4 bases and J by 4 bases, with 14 bases between them. CDR1 and CDR2 (germline): SGDLS, YYNGEE. CDR3 in DNA: TGTGCCAGCAGCCCAAGAACAGGGTTTAATGAAAAACTGTTTTTT. Protein: CASSPRTGFNEKLFF.

This clone was seen once. CDR3 amino acids: CASSIQGENQPQHF. The CDR3 DNA is TGTGCCAGTAGTATACAGGGGGAAAATCAGCCCCAGCATTTT. This rearrangement joins TRBV19 to TRBJ1-5; 7 nucleotides line up with TRBD1. The germline V gene has CDR1 LNHDA and CDR2 SQIVND (reference sequence). This CDR3 has 14 amino acids. V dropped 2 bases and J dropped 4; count of bases not matched to a gene: 2.

The gene calls are TRBV3-1 (or the pseudogene TRBV3-2) and TRBJ2-1; a possible D gene is TRBD2 (5 bases). Germline CDR1 reads LGHDT; CDR2 reads YNNKEL (reference sequence). This CDR3 spans 15 amino acids. Trimming shortened V by 4 bases and J by 7 bases, and 17 bases separated the two germline ends. The CDR3 spells CASSPRLAVGNEQFF. CDR3 bases: TGTGCCAGCAGCCCCCGGCTAGCTGTAGGTAATGAGCAGTTCTTC.

For the CDR3, the DNA is TGTGCCAGCAGCCCTCGACTAGCGGGACCTCACTACGAGCAGTACTTC. This translates into CASSPRLAGPHYEQYF. V usage is TRBV7-2 and J usage is TRBJ2-7, with 11 bases that match TRBD2. Trimming took 5 bases from V and 3 from J; bases not matched to a gene: 9. This CDR3 contains 16 residues. From germline, CDR1 is SGHTA and CDR2 FQGNSA.

The chain uses TRBV5-1 and TRBJ2-3; TRBD1 aligns across 7 bases. CDR3 length equals 16 residues. After removal of 4 bases from V and 0 bases from J, the junction contained 8 bases not matched to a gene. Germline values: CDR1 SGHRS, CDR2 YFSETQ. CDR3 amino acids: CASSARGQRSTDTQYF. In nucleotides, the CDR3 is TGCGCCAGCAGCGCGAGGGGACAGAGAAGCACAGATACGCAGTATTTT.